One sample yielded the 19 T cell receptor beta chains listed below, sequenced in a study of beta chain features in type 1 diabetes. Every bit of the isolated RNA underwent reverse transcription, so sequencing read expressed TCRB transcripts. Sequencing was performed with immunoSEQ multiplex PCR; in TCRdb, only in-frame clones are kept and a portion is missing. The sample includes approximately 240,000 clones, about a sixth of them seen just once. These receptors' antigens are unknown. General observations from the study: In every one of the four CD4+ subsets, TCRB CDR3s were moderately but significantly shorter in Type 1 diabetes patients.

Material for sequencing was naive CD4+ T cells from blood. Source of these receptors: a man aged 25 to 45 with type 1 diabetes.

This clone was found a few times. Other DNA sequences in the sample encode the same CDR3. The CDR3 loop is CSARDRETQYF. As DNA, the CDR3 is TGCAGTGCTAGAGATCGAGAGACCCAGTACTTC. V gene TRBV20-1 combines with J gene TRBJ2-5; unclear D gene. The CDR3 extends over 11 amino acids. Germline CDR1 is DFQATT and CDR2 is SNEGSKA (reference sequence). The V and J ends lost 0 bases and 4 bases respectively, with 3 bases between them.

This sequence joins TRBV10-3 and TRBJ2-3; D unclear. CDR3 size: 14 residues. V was trimmed by 4 bases and J by 2 bases, leaving 10 bases between them. CDR1 and CDR2 from the germline V gene are ENHRY and SYGVKD. Written as DNA, the CDR3 is TGTGCCATCAGTGTTGGCGGTTTCACAGATACGCAGTATTTT. It specifies CAISVGGFTDTQYF.

This clone was detected only a few times. This sequence joins TRBV5-1 and TRBJ2-3, with D possibly matching TRBD2 (6 bases). CDR3 length: 12 residues. V was shortened by 7 bases and J by 3 bases, with 9 bases between the two germline ends. CDR1 SGHRS and CDR2 YFSETQ come from the germline V gene. The CDR3 coding sequence is TGCGCCAGCTGGAGGGGAACAGATACGCAGTATTTT. Protein product: CASWRGTDTQYF. The whole variable domain, remainder taken from reference TRBV5-1 and TRBJ2-3, is KAGVTQTPRYLIKTRGQQVTLSCSPISGHRSVSWYQQTPGQGLQFLFEYFSETQRNKGNFPGRFSGRQFSNSRSEMNVSTLELGDSALYLCASWRGTDTQYFGPGTRLTVL.

DNA for the CDR3: TGTGCCAGCAGCCCCGGGACCCGGGGGGTTGGCAATCAGCCCCAGCATTTT. Amino acid sequence: CASSPGTRGVGNQPQHF. The V call is TRBV7-2, the J call TRBJ1-5, with D perhaps matching TRBD1 (5 bases). Germline V CDR1 and CDR2: SGHTA, FQGNSA. Trimming removed 5 bases from V and 2 bases from J, with 19 bases in between. The CDR3 totals 17 residues. Full variable domain (outside the CDR3, taken from reference TRBV7-2 and TRBJ1-5): GAGVSQSPSNKVTEKGKDVELRCDPISGHTALYWYRQSLGQGLEFLIYFQGNSAPDKSGLPSDRFSAERTGGSVSTLTIQRTQQEDSAVYLCASSPGTRGVGNQPQHFGDGTRLSIL.

This clone has a handful of counts. This sequence joins TRBV5-4 and TRBJ2-3, with D possibly matching TRBD2 (6 bases). The CDR3 contains 13 residues. Germline values: CDR1 SGHNT, CDR2 YYREEE (reference sequence). The V end was cut by 0 bases, the J end by 5 bases, with 7 bases between. This CDR3 is CASSLAGEDTQYF. The DNA of the CDR3 is TGTGCCAGCAGCTTGGCGGGGGAAGATACGCAGTATTTT. Drawing the rest from reference TRBV5-4 and TRBJ2-3, the complete variable domain is ETGVTQSPTHLIKTRGQQVTLRCSSQSGHNTVSWYQQALGQGPQFIFQYYREEENGRGNFPPRFSGLQFPNYSSELNVNALELDDSALYLCASSLAGEDTQYFGPGTRLTVL.

In its sample, this clone was seen a few times. The CDR3 loop is CSVEGKGDEQFF. In nucleotides, the CDR3 is TGCAGCGTTGAGGGGAAGGGGGACGAGCAGTTCTTC. The genes are TRBV29-1 and TRBJ2-1, with D possibly TRBD1 on 6 matching bases. V lost 3 bases to trimming and J lost 10 bases, with 13 bases between them. This CDR3 has 12 amino acids. Per the germline V gene, CDR1 is SQVTM and CDR2 is ANQGSEA.

This sequence joins TRBV7-2 and TRBJ2-7; TRBD1 is a possible D gene (6 bases). CDR1 and CDR2 (germline): SGHTA, FQGNSA. The length of the CDR3 is 15 residues. Trimming cost V 5 bases and J 2 bases, with 16 bases left between them. CDR3 in DNA: TGTGCCAGCAGCCCTCAGACAGGCGTAGCCTACGAGCAGTACTTC. It specifies CASSPQTGVAYEQYF.

The CDR3 DNA reads TGCGCCAGCAGCCTCCGACAGGGGGTCGCGGTAAAGGGGAGCGAGCAGTACTTC. This codes for CASSLRQGVAVKGSEQYF. V usage is TRBV4-1 and J usage is TRBJ2-7; the match to TRBD1 covers 9 bases. The CDR3 contains 18 residues. After removal of 4 bases from V and 6 bases from J, the junction contained 19 bases not matched to a gene. Germline CDR1 MGHRA, CDR2 YSYEKL.

This clone has a handful of counts. Other DNA sequences in the same sample also yield this CDR3. The rearrangement links TRBV29-1 to TRBJ2-5, with TRBD1 identical over 8 bases. Germline trimming cut 3 bases from V and 5 bases from J; bases unmatched to any gene: 2. CDR3 length: 12 residues. Germline assignment: CDR1 SQVTM and CDR2 ANQGSEA. CDR3: CSVDRGRETQYF. CDR3 coding DNA: TGCAGCGTTGACAGGGGGCGGGAGACCCAGTACTTC.

The chain carries TRBV4-2 and TRBJ2-1, with D unclear. Looked up from germline, CDR1 is LGHNA and CDR2 is YNFKEQ. CDR3 length: 13 amino acids. V gave up 0 bases and J gave up 8 bases, with 8 bases separating them. Here the CDR3 reads CASSQDFSDEQFF. CDR3 sequence (DNA): TGTGCCAGCAGCCAAGATTTCTCGGATGAGCAGTTCTTC.

In this sample, this clone turned up a few times. The chain recombines TRBV30 with TRBJ2-1; the match to TRBD1 covers 7 bases. Germline-derived CDR1 and CDR2 are GTSNPN and SVGIG (reference sequence). Unmatched junction bases numbered 7, after V lost 2 bases and J lost 9 bases. The CDR3 spans 13 residues. Here the CDR3 DNA reads TGTGCCTGGAGTTCGACAGGGCCGGGTGAGCAGTTCTTC. Encoded protein: CAWSSTGPGEQFF.

This clone occurred a few times. V is TRBV6-5 and J is TRBJ1-5; no reliable D call. V lost 5 bases and J 0 bases, leaving 5 bases between the germline ends. Germline CDR1 is MNHEY and CDR2 is SVGAGI. CDR3 length: 13 amino acids. In DNA form, the CDR3 reads TGTGCCAGCAGTGGAAGTAGCAATCAGCCCCAGCATTTT. This codes for CASSGSSNQPQHF.

The chain has TRBV7-9 and TRBJ2-7; 10 positions agree with TRBD2. The germline V gene encodes CDR1 SEHNR and CDR2 FQNEAQ (reference sequence). The ends lost 1 base at V and 3 bases at J; junction bases unmatched: 6. This CDR3 is 16 amino acids long. The DNA for the CDR3 is TGTGCCAGCAGCTTAGGGGCCGCTAGCGGGAGCTACGAGCAGTACTTC. It codes for CASSLGAASGSYEQYF.

About this clone: Different DNA sequences within this sample yield the same CDR3. The V and J genes are TRBV5-1 and TRBJ2-1, with unresolved D. The CDR3 sequence is 11 residues long. V was pared by 4 bases and J by 3 bases, with 2 bases between. Germline CDR1 SGHRS, CDR2 YFSETQ. The chain's CDR3 is CASSNYNEQFF. In DNA, the CDR3 is TGCGCCAGCAGCAACTACAATGAGCAGTTCTTC.

The count of this clone is one. The V and J genes are TRBV28 and TRBJ2-4; no clear D gene. V lost 10 bases and J 7 bases, leaving 20 bases between the germline ends. The CDR3 sequence is 14 residues long. Germline CDR1 and CDR2: MDHEN and SYDVKM. CDR3 sequence (DNA): TGTGCCACCACCCTAGTAGGAGAGCCGAACATTCAGTACTTC. Its protein is CATTLVGEPNIQYF.

The rearrangement joins TRBV9 to TRBJ2-6, with D possibly being TRBD1 (6 bases). Germline V lookup: CDR1 SGDLS, CDR2 YYNGEE. This CDR3 region has 17 residues. V was pared by 4 bases and J by 4 bases, with 18 bases between. The CDR3 loop reads CASSPGHPSVGANVLTF. The CDR3 DNA follows: TGTGCCAGCAGCCCGGGACATCCCTCAGTGGGGGCCAACGTCCTGACTTTC.

V usage is TRBV2 and J usage is TRBJ2-3; the match to TRBD2 covers 7 bases. The CDR3 is 15 residues long. V lost 2 bases and J lost 4; bases outside the gene matches: 6. Per germline, CDR1 SNHLY and CDR2 FYNNEI. The CDR3 sequence: CASSELAESPDTQYF. The CDR3 bases are TGTGCCAGCAGTGAACTAGCGGAGTCCCCAGATACGCAGTATTTT.

The chain carries TRBV9 and TRBJ2-4; D call uncertain. V was pared by 0 bases and J by 6 bases, with 10 bases between. The CDR3 has 14 residues. Germline values: CDR1 SGDLS, CDR2 YYNGEE. In DNA form, the CDR3 reads TGTGCCAGCAGCGTAGGCATGGCAAGAAACATTCAGTACTTC. It codes for CASSVGMARNIQYF.

In this sample, this clone turned up a few times. The chain is built from TRBV9 and TRBJ2-5; no reliable D call. The CDR3 loop spans 14 amino acids. Per germline, CDR1 SGDLS and CDR2 YYNGEE. V dropped 4 bases and J dropped 2 bases, with 12 bases sitting between them. This chain's CDR3 is CASSPIEAQETQYF. The CDR3 DNA reads as TGTGCCAGCAGCCCCATCGAGGCTCAAGAGACCCAGTACTTC.